This T cell receptor beta chain derives from a study of cytomegalovirus exposure and HLA in healthy donors. Primers included in the PCR were 60 Vbeta and 13 Jbeta primers. The repertoire was sequenced with immunoSEQ multiplex PCR; TCRdb's copy has only in-frame clones and lacks some. The table lists approximately 100,000 clones, more than 75% of them singletons. The CDR3 covers 14 residues. V lost 6 bases to trimming and J lost 5 bases; unmatched junction nucleotides: 9. Germline values: CDR1 KGHSH, CDR2 LQKENI. This receptor was obtained from a woman aged 18-35 years in good health and CMV-seropositive. The sequenced material came from PBMCs. This rearrangement joins TRBV18 to TRBJ2-5; TRBD2 agrees at 7 bases. The CDR3: CASSLGGAVETQYF. The DNA for the CDR3 is TGTGCCAGCTCCCTGGGAGGGGCCGTTGAGACCCAGTACTTC.